This paragraph covers one T cell receptor (beta chain) sequence. TCRdb re-called the RT-PCR reads with MiXCR, one entry per CDR3 protein. Counted here are 800,000 to 1,000,000 distinct CDR3 sequences, under 20% occurring once; the ten biggest clones make up roughly 6.4%. The sample belongs to a study of patients and donors after allogeneic stem cell transplantation. V lost 2 bases, J lost 9 bases, and 18 bases lay in between. CDR3 size: 15 residues. Germline lookup yields CDR1 LGHNA and CDR2 YNFKEQ. The sample taken for sequencing was blood, either unsorted or a sorted T cell fraction (not recorded which). The clonotype was recovered from a human donor who was either an allogeneic HSCT recipient or a stem cell or donor lymphocyte infusion donor (not recorded which). It is not recorded whose cells these are; they may come from a transplant donor. The rearrangement joins TRBV4-2 to TRBJ2-3; D is uncertain. The CDR3 region has the DNA TGTGCCAGCAGCCAACGGGTAGCTAACCTTTTCACGCAGTATTTT. It translates to CASSQRVANLFTQYF.